Below, one TCR beta chain is given with its context. The antigen is not known. Clones were read by immunoSEQ multiplex PCR, and TCRdb kept only the in-frame ones, dropping some. The sample lists around 52,000 clones; 50% to 70% were seen once. The entry originates in a study of cytotoxic CD8 clonotypes in ibrutinib-treated CLL. Study outcomes and limitations: Clonality was higher at ibrutinib response and returned toward baseline at progression.

Germline CDR1 is ENHRY and CDR2 is SYGVKD. J was trimmed by 4 bases and V by 4 bases; bases with no gene match: 11. This CDR3 is 17 amino acids long. The gene calls are TRBV10-3 and TRBJ1-3; 9 positions match TRBD1. This receptor was taken from a human donor with chronic lymphocytic leukemia. Sample: PBMCs, taken after 24 months of ibrutinib treatment. The CDR3 bases are TGTGCCATCAGTGGACCGGGACAGGGAGAGAGGGGAAACACCATATATTTT. It is translated as CAISGPGQGERGNTIYF.